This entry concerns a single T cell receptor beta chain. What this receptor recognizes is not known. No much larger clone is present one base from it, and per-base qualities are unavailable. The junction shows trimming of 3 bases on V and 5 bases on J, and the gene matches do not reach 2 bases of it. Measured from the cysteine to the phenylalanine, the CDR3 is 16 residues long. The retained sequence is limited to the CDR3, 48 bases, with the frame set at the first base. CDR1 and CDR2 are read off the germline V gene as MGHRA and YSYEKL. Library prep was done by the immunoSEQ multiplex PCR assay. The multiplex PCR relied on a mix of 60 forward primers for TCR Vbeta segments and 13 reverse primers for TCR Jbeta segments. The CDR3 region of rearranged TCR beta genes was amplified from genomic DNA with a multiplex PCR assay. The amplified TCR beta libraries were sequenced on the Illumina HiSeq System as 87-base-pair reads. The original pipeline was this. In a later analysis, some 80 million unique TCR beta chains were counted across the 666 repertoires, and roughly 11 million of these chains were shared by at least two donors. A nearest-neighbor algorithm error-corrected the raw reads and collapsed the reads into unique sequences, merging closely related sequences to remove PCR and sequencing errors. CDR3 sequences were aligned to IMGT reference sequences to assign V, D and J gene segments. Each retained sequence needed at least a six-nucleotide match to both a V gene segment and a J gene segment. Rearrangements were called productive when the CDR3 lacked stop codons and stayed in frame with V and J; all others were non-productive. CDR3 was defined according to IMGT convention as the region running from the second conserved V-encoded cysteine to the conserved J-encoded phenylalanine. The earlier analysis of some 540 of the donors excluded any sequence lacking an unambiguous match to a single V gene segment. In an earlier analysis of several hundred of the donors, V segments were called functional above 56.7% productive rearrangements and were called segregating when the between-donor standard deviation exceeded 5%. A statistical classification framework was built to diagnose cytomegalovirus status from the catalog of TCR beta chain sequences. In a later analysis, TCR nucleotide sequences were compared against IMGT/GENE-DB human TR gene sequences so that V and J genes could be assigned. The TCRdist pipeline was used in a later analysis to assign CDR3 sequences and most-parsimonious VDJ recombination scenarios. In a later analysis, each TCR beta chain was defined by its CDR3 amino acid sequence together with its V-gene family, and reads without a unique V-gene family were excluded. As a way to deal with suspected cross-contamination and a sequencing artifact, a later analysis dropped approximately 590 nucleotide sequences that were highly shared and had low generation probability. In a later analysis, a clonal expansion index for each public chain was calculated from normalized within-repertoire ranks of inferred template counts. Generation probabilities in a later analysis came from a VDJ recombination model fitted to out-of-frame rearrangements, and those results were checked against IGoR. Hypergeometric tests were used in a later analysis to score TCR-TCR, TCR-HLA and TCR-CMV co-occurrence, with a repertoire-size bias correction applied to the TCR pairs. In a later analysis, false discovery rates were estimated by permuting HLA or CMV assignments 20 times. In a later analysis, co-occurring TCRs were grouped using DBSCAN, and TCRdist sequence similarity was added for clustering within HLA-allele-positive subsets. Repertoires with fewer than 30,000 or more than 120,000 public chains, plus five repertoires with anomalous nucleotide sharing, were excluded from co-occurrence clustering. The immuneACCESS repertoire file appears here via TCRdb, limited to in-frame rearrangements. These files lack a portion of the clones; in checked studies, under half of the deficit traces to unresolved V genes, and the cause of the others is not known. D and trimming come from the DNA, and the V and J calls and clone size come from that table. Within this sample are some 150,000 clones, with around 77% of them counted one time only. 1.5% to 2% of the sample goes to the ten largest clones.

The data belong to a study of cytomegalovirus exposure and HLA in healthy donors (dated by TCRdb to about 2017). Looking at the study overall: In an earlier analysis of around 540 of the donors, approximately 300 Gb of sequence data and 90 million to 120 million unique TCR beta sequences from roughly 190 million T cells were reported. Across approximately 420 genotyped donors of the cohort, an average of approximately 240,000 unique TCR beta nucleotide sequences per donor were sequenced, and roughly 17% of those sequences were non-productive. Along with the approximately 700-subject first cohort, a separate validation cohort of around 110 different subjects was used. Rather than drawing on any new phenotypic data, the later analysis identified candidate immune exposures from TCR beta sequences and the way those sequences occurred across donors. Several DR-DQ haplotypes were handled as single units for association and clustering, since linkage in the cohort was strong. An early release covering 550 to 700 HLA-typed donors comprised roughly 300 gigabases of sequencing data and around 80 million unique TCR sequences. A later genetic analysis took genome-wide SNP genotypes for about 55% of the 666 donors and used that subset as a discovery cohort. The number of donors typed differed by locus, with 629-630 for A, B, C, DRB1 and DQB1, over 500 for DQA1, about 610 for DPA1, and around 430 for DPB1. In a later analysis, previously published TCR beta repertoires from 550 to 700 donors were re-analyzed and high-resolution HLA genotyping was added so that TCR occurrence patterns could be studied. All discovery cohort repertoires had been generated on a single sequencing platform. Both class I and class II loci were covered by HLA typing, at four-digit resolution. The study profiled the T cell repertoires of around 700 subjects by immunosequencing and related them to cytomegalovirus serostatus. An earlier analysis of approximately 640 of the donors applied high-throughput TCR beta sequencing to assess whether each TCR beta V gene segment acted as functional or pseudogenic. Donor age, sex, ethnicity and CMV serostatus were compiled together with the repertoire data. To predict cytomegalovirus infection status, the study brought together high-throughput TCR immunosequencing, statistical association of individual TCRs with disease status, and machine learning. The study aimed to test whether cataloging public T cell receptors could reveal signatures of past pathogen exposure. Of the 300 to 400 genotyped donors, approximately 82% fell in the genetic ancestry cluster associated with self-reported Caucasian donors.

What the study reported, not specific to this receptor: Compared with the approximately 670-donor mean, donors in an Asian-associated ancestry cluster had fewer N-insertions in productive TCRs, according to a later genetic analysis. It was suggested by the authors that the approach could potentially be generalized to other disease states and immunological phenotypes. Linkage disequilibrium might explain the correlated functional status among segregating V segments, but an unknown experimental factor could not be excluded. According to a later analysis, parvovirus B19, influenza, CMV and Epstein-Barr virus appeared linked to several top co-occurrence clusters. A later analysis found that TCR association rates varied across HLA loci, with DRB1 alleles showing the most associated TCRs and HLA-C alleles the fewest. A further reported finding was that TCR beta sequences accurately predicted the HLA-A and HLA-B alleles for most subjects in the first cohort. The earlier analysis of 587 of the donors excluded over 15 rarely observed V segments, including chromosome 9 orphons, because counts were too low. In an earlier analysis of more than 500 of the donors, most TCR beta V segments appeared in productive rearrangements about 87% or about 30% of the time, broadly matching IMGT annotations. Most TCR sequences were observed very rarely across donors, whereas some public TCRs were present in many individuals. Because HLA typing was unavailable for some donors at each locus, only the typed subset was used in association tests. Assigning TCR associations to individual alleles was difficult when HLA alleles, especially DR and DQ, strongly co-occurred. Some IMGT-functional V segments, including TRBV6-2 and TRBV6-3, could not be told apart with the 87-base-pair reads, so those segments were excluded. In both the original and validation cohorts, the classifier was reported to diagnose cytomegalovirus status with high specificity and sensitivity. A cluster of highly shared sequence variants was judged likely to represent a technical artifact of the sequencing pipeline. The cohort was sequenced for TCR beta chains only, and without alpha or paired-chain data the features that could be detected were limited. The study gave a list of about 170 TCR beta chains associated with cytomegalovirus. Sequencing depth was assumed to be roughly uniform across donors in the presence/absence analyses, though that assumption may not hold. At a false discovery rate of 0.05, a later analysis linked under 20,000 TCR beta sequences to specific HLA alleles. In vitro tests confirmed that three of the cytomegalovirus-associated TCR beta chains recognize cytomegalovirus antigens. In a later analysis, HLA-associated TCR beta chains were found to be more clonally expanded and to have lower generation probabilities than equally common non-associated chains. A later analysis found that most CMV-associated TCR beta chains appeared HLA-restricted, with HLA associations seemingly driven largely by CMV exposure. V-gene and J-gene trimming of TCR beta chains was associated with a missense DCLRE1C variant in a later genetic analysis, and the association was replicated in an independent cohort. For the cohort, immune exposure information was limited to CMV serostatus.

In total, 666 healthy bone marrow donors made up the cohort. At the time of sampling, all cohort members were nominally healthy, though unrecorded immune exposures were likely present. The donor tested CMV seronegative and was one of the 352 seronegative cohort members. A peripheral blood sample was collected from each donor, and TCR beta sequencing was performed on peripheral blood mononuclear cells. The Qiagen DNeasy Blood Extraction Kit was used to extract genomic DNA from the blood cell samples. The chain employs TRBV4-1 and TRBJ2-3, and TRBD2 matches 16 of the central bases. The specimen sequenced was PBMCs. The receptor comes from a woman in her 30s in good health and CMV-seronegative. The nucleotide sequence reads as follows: TGCGCCAGCAGCCAGGGGACTAGCGGGGGGGAAGATACGCAGTATTTT. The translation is CASSQGTSGGEDTQYF.